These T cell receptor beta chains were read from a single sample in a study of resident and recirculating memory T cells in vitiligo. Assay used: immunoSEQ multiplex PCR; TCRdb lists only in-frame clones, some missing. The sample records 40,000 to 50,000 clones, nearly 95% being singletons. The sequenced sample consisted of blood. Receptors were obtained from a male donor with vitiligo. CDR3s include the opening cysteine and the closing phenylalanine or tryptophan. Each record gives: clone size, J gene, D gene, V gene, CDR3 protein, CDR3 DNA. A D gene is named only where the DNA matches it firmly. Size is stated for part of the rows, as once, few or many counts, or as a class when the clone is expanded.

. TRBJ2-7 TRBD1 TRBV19 CASSPGDRGPGEQYF TGTGCCAGTAGTCCGGGGGACAGGGGACCAGGCGAGCAGTACTTC
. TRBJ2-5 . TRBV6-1 CATQPGTHGETQYF TGTGCCACCCAGCCCGGGACACATGGGGAGACCCAGTACTTC
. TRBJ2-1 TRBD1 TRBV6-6 CASSIKQGTEQFF TGTGCCAGCAGTATTAAACAGGGGACTGAGCAGTTCTTC
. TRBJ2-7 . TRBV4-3 CASSQMLAGTYEQYF TGCGCCAGCAGCCAAATGCTCGCAGGTACCTACGAGCAGTACTTC
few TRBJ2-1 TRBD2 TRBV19 CASSETGTSPYNEQFF TGTGCCAGTTCTGAGACGGGGACTAGCCCCTACAATGAGCAGTTCTTC
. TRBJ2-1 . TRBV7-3 CASGAGSYNEQFF TGTGCCAGCGGGGCAGGCTCCTACAATGAGCAGTTCTTC
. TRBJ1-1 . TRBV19 CASSRDILTEAFF TGTGCCAGCAGTCGGGACATCCTGACTGAAGCTTTCTTT
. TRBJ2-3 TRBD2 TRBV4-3 CASSQDLAGGTDTQYF TGCGCCAGCAGCCAAGATCTAGCGGGGGGCACAGATACGCAGTATTTT
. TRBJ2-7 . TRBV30 CAWNLASYEQYF TGTGCCTGGAATTTAGCTTCCTACGAGCAGTACTTC
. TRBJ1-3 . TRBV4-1 CASSQGTISGNTIYF TGCGCCAGCAGCCAAGGGACAATCTCTGGAAACACCATATATTTT
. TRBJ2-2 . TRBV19 CASKTSRNTGELFF TGTGCCAGTAAAACTAGCAGGAACACCGGGGAGCTGTTTTTT
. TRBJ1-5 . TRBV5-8 CASSLMGMSNQPQHF TGTGCCAGCAGCTTGATGGGCATGAGCAATCAGCCCCAGCATTTT
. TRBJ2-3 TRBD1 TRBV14 CASSIRQGVGTDTQYF TGTGCCAGCAGCATCCGGCAGGGGGTAGGCACAGATACGCAGTATTTT
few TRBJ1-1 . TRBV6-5 CASSYQTGEAFF TGTGCCAGCAGTTACCAAACAGGTGAAGCTTTCTTT
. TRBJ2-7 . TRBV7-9 CASSLVGSGFYEQYF TGTGCCAGCAGCTTAGTAGGTTCGGGATTCTACGAGCAGTACTTC
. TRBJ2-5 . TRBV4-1 CASTGGETQYF TGCGCCAGCACTGGGGGGGAGACCCAGTACTTC
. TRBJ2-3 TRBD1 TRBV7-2 CASSEWWDRSTDTQYF TGTGCCAGCAGCGAATGGTGGGACAGAAGCACAGATACGCAGTATTTT
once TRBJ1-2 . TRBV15 CATSRGGDSDYTF TGTGCCACCAGCAGGGGGGGGGATAGCGACTACACCTTC
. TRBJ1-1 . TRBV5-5 CASSLEPGLNTEAFF TGTGCCAGCAGCTTGGAGCCAGGGCTGAACACTGAAGCTTTCTTT
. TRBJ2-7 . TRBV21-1 CASSKYWGGPEQYF TGTGCCAGCAGCAAATATTGGGGGGGACCTGAGCAGTACTTC
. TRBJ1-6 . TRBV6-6 CASSYPNRRESALHF TGTGCCAGCAGTTACCCCAACCGGAGGGAATCAGCCCTCCACTTT